The 21 T cell receptor beta chains presented below share a single source sample, sequenced in a study of control samples from healthy donors and cancer patients. Only in-frame clones appear in the TCRdb table, and some are missing; sequencing was by immunoSEQ multiplex PCR. The sample has around 150,000 clones; approximately 90% are singletons. The sequencing input was blood. The receptor set was obtained from a young man in good health.

This chain links TRBV7-2 with TRBJ2-7; D not resolved. Germline V CDR1 and CDR2: SGHTA, FQGNSA. V gave up 4 bases and J gave up 3 bases, with 4 bases separating them. The CDR3 covers 11 residues. CDR3 amino acids: CASSSYYEQYF. The CDR3 DNA reads TGTGCCAGCAGCTCCTACTACGAGCAGTACTTC.

The chain has TRBV18 and TRBJ1-6; TRBD1 matches at 7 bases. V was clipped by 3 bases and J by 8 bases; unmatched bases: 7. This CDR3 is 15 amino acids long. The germline V gene has CDR1 KGHSH and CDR2 LQKENI. CDR3 nucleotide sequence: TGTGCCAGCTCACCGACCGGGACAGTTGATTCACCCCTCCACTTT. Amino acid sequence: CASSPTGTVDSPLHF.

The chain links TRBV7-9 to TRBJ2-1; TRBD2 is a possible D gene (5 bases). V lost 1 base to trimming and J lost 2 bases, with 15 bases between them. The CDR3 length is 17 residues. Germline V gives CDR1 SEHNR, CDR2 FQNEAQ (reference sequence). CDR3 sequence: CASSLELGGWTYNEQFF. The CDR3 DNA reads as TGTGCCAGCAGCTTAGAGTTGGGCGGGTGGACCTACAATGAGCAGTTCTTC.

This chain uses TRBV3-1 (or the pseudogene TRBV3-2) with TRBJ1-5; a weak D match, TRBD1 (5 bases). CDR3 size: 13 residues. Per the germline V gene, CDR1 is LGHDT and CDR2 is YNNKEL (reference sequence). The V end was cut by 4 bases, the J end by 8 bases, with 12 bases between. The CDR3 is CASSRLEGKPQHF. The CDR3 region has the DNA TGTGCCAGCAGCCGATTAGAGGGGAAGCCCCAGCATTTT.

The chain carries TRBV6-2 or TRBV6-3 and TRBJ2-3; D remains unclear. V was clipped by 2 bases and J by 4 bases, with 7 bases between them. The germline gives CDR1 MNHEY, CDR2 SVGEGT. This CDR3 is 13 amino acids long. The CDR3 DNA reads as TGTGCCAGCAGTTACAGGGTCCCAGATACGCAGTATTTT. This codes for CASSYRVPDTQYF.

The rearrangement joins TRBV15 to TRBJ1-5; D call uncertain. Trimming removed 4 bases at V and 3 bases at J, with 7 bases between. This CDR3 has 13 residues. Germline lookup yields CDR1 LNHNV and CDR2 YYDKDF (reference sequence). CDR3 DNA: TGTGCCACCAGCATGGACCCCAATCAGCCCCAGCATTTT. This codes for CATSMDPNQPQHF.

The chain employs TRBV5-6 and TRBJ1-6, with 7 positions matching TRBD1. The germline V gene has CDR1 SGHDT and CDR2 YYEEEE. The CDR3 consists of 15 residues. V lost 3 bases to trimming and J lost 7 bases; unmatched junction nucleotides: 7. CDR3 nucleotide sequence: TGTGCCAGCAGCTGGGGACAGATCCTCAATTCACCCCTCCACTTT. Its protein product is CASSWGQILNSPLHF.

V is TRBV5-8 and J is TRBJ1-2, with D uncertain. The CDR3 has 19 residues. Germline V CDR1 and CDR2: SGHTS, YDEGEE. V lost 2 bases, J lost 2 bases, and 25 bases lay in between. The CDR3, as DNA: TGTGCCAGCAGCTTCCTTCGTGCGGAAAAACCCTCGTTAAACTATGGCTACACCTTC. Translated: CASSFLRAEKPSLNYGYTF.

The chain has TRBV2 and TRBJ1-6; the D is unclear. This CDR3 region has 15 residues. V dropped 7 bases and J dropped 4 bases, with 14 bases sitting between them. Germline V lookup: CDR1 SNHLY, CDR2 FYNNEI. The CDR3, as DNA: TGTGCCAGCATTCTCTCGGCGGGGTATAATTCACCCCTCCACTTT. It is translated as CASILSAGYNSPLHF. The full variable domain, completed using reference TRBV2 and TRBJ1-6, is EPEVTQTPSHQVTQMGQEVILRCVPISNHLYFYWYRQILGQKVEFLVSFYNNEISEKSEIFDDQFSVERPDGSNFTLKIRSTKLEDSAMYFCASILSAGYNSPLHFGNGTRLTVT.

The V and J genes are TRBV7-2 and TRBJ1-5; D is undetermined. The CDR3 is 13 residues long. Germline CDR1 reads SGHTA; CDR2 reads FQGNSA. V gave up 0 bases and J gave up 6 bases, with 6 bases separating them. The CDR3 DNA reads TGTGCCAGCAGCTTAGCGCCTCCTCAGCCCCAGCATTTT. Protein sequence: CASSLAPPQPQHF.

The CDR3, as DNA: TGTGCCAGCAGTCCGGACAGGGCGGAGAGCAATCAGCCCCAGCATTTT. This codes for CASSPDRAESNQPQHF. The chain couples TRBV7-9 to TRBJ1-5; 8 nucleotides line up with TRBD1. CDR3 length equals 16 residues. V was pared by 6 bases and J by 1 base, with 8 bases of the junction left unmatched. The germline V gene has CDR1 SEHNR and CDR2 FQNEAQ (reference sequence).

This chain joins TRBV5-4 and TRBJ2-3; 9 bases agree with TRBD1. The junction had 4 bases not matched to a gene; V was cut back by 0 bases and J by 8 bases. The length of the CDR3 is 14 residues. Germline V lookup: CDR1 SGHNT, CDR2 YYREEE (reference sequence). CDR3 DNA sequence: TGTGCCAGCAGCTTGGAACAGGGGGCGGCTACGCAGTATTTT. This sequence encodes CASSLEQGAATQYF.

This clone was seen a few times. The chain combines TRBV4-2 with TRBJ2-3; the D is unclear. V was clipped by 1 base and J by 6 bases, with 2 bases between them. The germline V gene encodes CDR1 LGHNA and CDR2 YNFKEQ. The CDR3 length is 11 residues. The CDR3 sequence is CASSQGDTQYF. Written as DNA, the CDR3 is TGTGCCAGCAGCCAAGGTGATACGCAGTATTTT.

This sequence joins TRBV29-1 and TRBJ1-1; a weak D match, TRBD1 (5 bases). The germline V and J ends were trimmed by 5 bases and 8 bases, with 18 bases remaining between them. Germline CDR1 SQVTM, CDR2 ANQGSEA. The CDR3 runs to 13 residues. The CDR3: CSVNGGGGTEAFF. Here the CDR3 DNA reads TGCAGCGTTAATGGAGGAGGAGGGACCGAAGCTTTCTTT.

The chain recombines TRBV7-9 with TRBJ1-3, with TRBD1 identical over 7 bases. J was trimmed by 4 bases and V by 4 bases; bases with no gene match: 10. The V gene's germline CDR1 is SEHNR and CDR2 FQNEAQ (reference sequence). The CDR3 is made up of 16 amino acids. The CDR3 DNA reads as TGTGCCAGCAGCTCAGTACAGGGGTCGAGGGGAAACACCATATATTTT. Residues: CASSSVQGSRGNTIYF.

On this clone: The sample has other DNA sequences that encode this CDR3 too. The chain joins TRBV7-2 to TRBJ2-7; D not resolved. This CDR3 spans 14 amino acids. V was trimmed by 1 base and J by 0 bases, leaving 7 bases between them. The germline gives CDR1 SGHTA, CDR2 FQGNSA. CDR3 nucleotides: TGTGCCAGCAGCTTAGGACCAAGCTCCTACGAGCAGTACTTC. Translating gives CASSLGPSSYEQYF.

Regarding this clone: Distinct nucleotide sequences in the sample also encode this CDR3. The chain carries TRBV18 and TRBJ2-7, with TRBD1 as a possible D gene (7 bases). CDR3 length: 13 residues. The germline CDR1 and CDR2 sequences are KGHSH and LQKENI. V was cut by 2 bases and J by 7 bases, with 12 bases left in between. For the CDR3, the DNA is TGTGCCAGCTCACCAGACAGGGCGGGAGAGCAGTACTTC. This sequence encodes CASSPDRAGEQYF.

The V gene is TRBV4-2, the J gene TRBJ2-1; D is ambiguous. Per germline, CDR1 LGHNA and CDR2 YNFKEQ. The CDR3 spans 11 residues. Trimming pared 2 bases from V and 9 bases from J, leaving 5 bases between. CDR3 nucleotides: TGTGCCAGCAGCCAATGGGGTGAGCAGTTCTTC. Protein sequence: CASSQWGEQFF.

The V and J genes are TRBV5-1 and TRBJ2-5, with D unclear. CDR1 and CDR2 from the germline V gene are SGHRS and YFSETQ. This CDR3 is 15 amino acids long. Trimming cost V 2 bases and J 1 base, with 12 bases left between them. The CDR3 loop reads CASSFQVDGQETQYF. CDR3 DNA: TGCGCCAGCAGCTTTCAGGTCGACGGCCAAGAGACCCAGTACTTC.

The chain carries TRBV5-1 and TRBJ2-5, with D hard to call. This CDR3 is built from 13 residues. Trimming cost V 4 bases and J 4 bases, with 11 bases left between them. The germline V gene has CDR1 SGHRS and CDR2 YFSETQ. The CDR3 region is CASSMGAVETQYF. CDR3 in DNA: TGCGCCAGCAGCATGGGCGCCGTAGAGACCCAGTACTTC.

The genes are TRBV2 and TRBJ2-6; 7 positions agree with TRBD1. The CDR3 has 18 amino acids. V was clipped by 5 bases and J by 1 base; unmatched bases: 11. The germline gives CDR1 SNHLY, CDR2 FYNNEI. The CDR3 loop reads CASSLTGQGKSGANVLTF. The CDR3 coding sequence is TGTGCCAGCAGTTTGACAGGGCAGGGCAAGTCTGGGGCCAACGTCCTGACTTTC.